The following is a T cell receptor (beta chain) sequence with its context. The antigen is unknown. Since a much larger clone is just one base distant, this may be a read error. This specimen comes from a study of CD8+CD57+ T cells in acquired aplastic anemia. Study as a whole: DNA recovered from sorted CD4+ and CD8+ cells had a mean of approximately 3 ug. Overall study findings and caveats: No significant patient-versus-control difference appeared in CD8+ Simpson's diversity.

The CDR3 covers 12 residues. CDR3 and TCR beta VDJ profiling relied on a genomic DNA template. TCRdb used MiXCR to reprocess the reads, holding one entry per CDR3 protein. The data show 75,000 to 90,000 distinct CDR3 sequences, around 42% seen once. The V call is TRBV12-3 or TRBV12-4, the J call TRBJ2-7; D gene unclear. The clonotype was recovered from a human donor in good health, serving as a control. The specimen was sorted CD4+, CD8+, or CD8+CD57+ T cells (not recorded which) from PBMCs. CDR3 in DNA: TGTGCCAGCAGCCCCGCGACCCTTGGGCGCGTCTTC. Translation gives CASSPATLGRVF.